The TCR beta chain under discussion was sequenced for a study of control samples from healthy donors and cancer patients (dated by TCRdb to the early 2020s). V and J are truncated by 2 bases and 5 bases respectively, leaving an intervening sequence of 21 bases. For CDR1 and CDR2, the germline V gene (reference sequence) lists SEHNR and FQNEAQ. There are 17 amino acids in the CDR3, from cysteine to phenylalanine inclusive. Just CDR3 DNA is preserved here, 51 bases in frame from base 1. Points on this clone: There is no known antigen for this receptor. Base qualities are not at hand, and no much larger clone is one base apart.

Preparation of the library involved the immunoSEQ multiplex PCR assay. TCRdb obtained this table from immuneACCESS and retained in-frame rearrangements with V and J assigned. These tables miss some clones; where compared with another copy, unresolved V genes account for less than half of the shortfall, and the remainder is unexplained. The sample table records about 34,000 clones; roughly 92% of these occur just once. Clones ranked in the top ten supply under 2% of the sample. The V and J genes are TRBV7-9 and TRBJ1-1; the D segment could be TRBD1, given 5 matching bases. The receptor was derived from a middle-aged man with colorectal cancer. The sequenced material came from PBMCs. The DNA sequence follows: TGTGCCAGCAGCTTATTGTCGGTGGCAGGGCGAGGAACTGAAGCTTTCTTT. It is translated as CASSLLSVAGRGTEAFF.